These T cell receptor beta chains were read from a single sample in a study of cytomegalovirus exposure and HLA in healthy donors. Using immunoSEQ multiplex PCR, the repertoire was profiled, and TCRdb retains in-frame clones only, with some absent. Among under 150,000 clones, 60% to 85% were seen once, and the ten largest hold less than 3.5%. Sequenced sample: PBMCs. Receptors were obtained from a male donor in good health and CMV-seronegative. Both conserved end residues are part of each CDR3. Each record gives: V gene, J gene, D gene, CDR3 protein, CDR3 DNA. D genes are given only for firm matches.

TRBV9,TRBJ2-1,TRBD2,CASSVEASGRAVIHEQFF,TGTGCCAGCAGCGTAGAAGCTAGCGGGAGGGCCGTGATACATGAGCAGTTCTTC
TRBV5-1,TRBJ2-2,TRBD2,CASSSPAGVTTGELFF,TGCGCCAGCAGCTCTCCCGCGGGGGTCACCACCGGGGAGCTGTTTTTT
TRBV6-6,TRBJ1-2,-,CASSSSGVGYTF,TGTGCCAGCAGTTCTTCAGGGGTTGGCTACACCTTC
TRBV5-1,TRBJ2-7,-,CASRGTGYSVDEQYF,TGCGCCAGCAGGGGAACAGGGTATTCGGTTGACGAGCAGTACTTC
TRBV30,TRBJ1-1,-,CAWSSRGHLGDEAFF,TGTGCCTGGAGTAGTCGGGGTCACCTAGGTGATGAAGCTTTCTTT
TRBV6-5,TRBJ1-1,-,CASSYAAENTEAFF,TGTGCCAGCAGTTACGCGGCGGAGAACACTGAAGCTTTCTTT
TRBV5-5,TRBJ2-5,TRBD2,CASSHNQGTSGGPSQETQYF,TGTGCCAGCAGCCACAACCAGGGGACTAGCGGGGGGCCAAGCCAAGAGACCCAGTACTTC
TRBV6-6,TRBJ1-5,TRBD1,CASSFSDRDNQPQHF,TGTGCCAGCAGTTTCTCGGACAGGGACAATCAGCCCCAGCATTTT
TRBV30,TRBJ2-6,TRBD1,CAWSVRDRGKAGANVLTF,TGTGCCTGGAGTGTACGGGACAGGGGGAAAGCTGGGGCCAACGTCCTGACTTTC
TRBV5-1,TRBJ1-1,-,CASSFSQRDTEAFF,TGCGCCAGCAGCTTTTCACAGAGAGACACTGAAGCTTTCTTT
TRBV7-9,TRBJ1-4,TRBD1,CASSPIDRGRNEKLFF,TGTGCCAGCAGCCCTATCGACAGGGGAAGGAATGAAAAACTGTTTTTT
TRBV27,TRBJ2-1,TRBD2,CASSSGLAVYNEQFF,TGTGCCAGCAGTTCGGGACTAGCGGTTTACAATGAGCAGTTCTTC
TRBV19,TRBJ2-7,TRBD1,CASSSRDRASYEQYF,TGTGCCAGTAGTTCCCGGGACAGGGCCTCCTACGAGCAGTACTTC